This T cell receptor beta chain was observed in a study of blood T cell repertoires in COVID-19. At the level of the study: COVID-19 samples from acute and convalescent phases originated in the United States, Italy and Spain. In each case, the material was cDNA or gDNA derived from T cells, B-cell-depleted T cells, or PBMCs.

The CDR3 totals 14 residues. V lost 7 bases, J lost 5 bases, and 8 bases stayed unmatched. Germline loops: CDR1 SEHNR, CDR2 FQNEAQ (reference sequence). Methods used by the authors: Reference gene primer amplification yielded estimated nucleated cell counts. Libraries were prepared by immunoSEQ multiplex PCR; TCRdb keeps only in-frame clonotypes and omits some of them. V, J and clone size derive from that table, while D and trimming were established from the DNA sequence. The sample lists 50,000 to 60,000 clones, 90% to 95% occurring once. This clone was counted a few times. What was sequenced was peripheral blood. The sequence was collected from a woman older than 75 with acute or convalescent COVID-19. The chain carries TRBV7-9 and TRBJ1-2; 9 bases agree with TRBD1. The CDR3 nucleotides are TGTGCCAGCATCGTGGGACAGGGTAGTTATGGCTACACCTTC. Its translation is CASIVGQGSYGYTF.